This T cell receptor beta chain came from a study of cytomegalovirus exposure and HLA in healthy donors. Study-wide background: Unique TCRs numbering around 80 million, obtained from HLA-typed donors, made up an early data release.

Findings and limits, study-wide: Later on, an analysis showed TCR association rates differing by HLA locus, with DRB1 the most and HLA-C the fewest.

Each donor was nominally healthy when sampled (though unrecorded immune exposures were likely). As concerns this clone: Antigen: not known.

The PCR had 60 Vbeta and 13 Jbeta primers. TCRdb's copy holds only in-frame clones and misses some; the assay was immunoSEQ multiplex PCR. The sample yields 180,000 or so clones, 60% to 80% seen once. V dropped 7 bases and J dropped 2 bases, with 14 bases sitting between them. Germline V gives CDR1 MNHNS, CDR2 SASEGT. The CDR3 covers 14 residues. V and J are TRBV6-1 and TRBJ1-2; the D gene is possibly TRBD1 (6 bases). The TCR was taken from a man in his forties in good health and CMV-seropositive. Sequencing input: PBMCs. The CDR3 sequence: CASIFLRGNYGYTF. In DNA form, the CDR3 reads TGTGCCAGCATCTTTTTGAGGGGGAACTATGGCTACACCTTC.